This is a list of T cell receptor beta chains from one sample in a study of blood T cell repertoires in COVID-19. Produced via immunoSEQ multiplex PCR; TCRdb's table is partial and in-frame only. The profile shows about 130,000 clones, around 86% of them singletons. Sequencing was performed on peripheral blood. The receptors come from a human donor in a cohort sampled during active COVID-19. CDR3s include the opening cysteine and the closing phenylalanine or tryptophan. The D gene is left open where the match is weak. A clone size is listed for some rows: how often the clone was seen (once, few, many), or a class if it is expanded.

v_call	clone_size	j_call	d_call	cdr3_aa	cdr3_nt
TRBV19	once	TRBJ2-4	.	CASSIREAELAKNIQYF	TGTGCCAGTAGTATTAGGGAGGCAGAACTAGCCAAAAACATTCAGTACTTC
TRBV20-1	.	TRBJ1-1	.	CSAEGDFGAFF	TGCAGTGCGGAGGGCGACTTTGGGGCTTTCTTT
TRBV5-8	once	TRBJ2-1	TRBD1	CASPKRPGQVIGSYNEQFF	TGTGCCAGCCCGAAACGACCGGGACAGGTAATAGGGTCCTACAATGAGCAGTTCTTC
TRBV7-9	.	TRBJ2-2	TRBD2	CASSRPTSGRDTGELFF	TGTGCCAGCAGCCGACCAACTAGCGGGAGGGACACCGGGGAGCTGTTTTTT
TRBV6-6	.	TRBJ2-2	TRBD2	CASSYEGTSGVMNTGELFF	TGTGCCAGCAGCTATGAGGGGACTAGCGGGGTTATGAACACCGGGGAGCTGTTTTTT
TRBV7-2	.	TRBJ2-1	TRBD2	CASSLVAGLAGEEQFF	TGTGCCAGCAGCTTAGTGGCGGGGCTAGCGGGAGAAGAGCAGTTCTTC
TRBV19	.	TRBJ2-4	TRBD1	CASSTQGAWAKNIQYF	TGTGCCAGTAGTACACAGGGGGCGTGGGCCAAAAACATTCAGTACTTC
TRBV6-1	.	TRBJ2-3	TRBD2	CASSESGGAPDTQYF	TGTGCCAGCAGTGAATCGGGGGGAGCCCCAGATACGCAGTATTTT
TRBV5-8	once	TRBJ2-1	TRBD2	CASSLVLLAGSNNEQFF	TGTGCCAGCAGCTTGGTCCTTCTAGCGGGCTCTAACAATGAGCAGTTCTTC
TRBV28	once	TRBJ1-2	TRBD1	CASRYTGAVSGYTF	TGTGCCAGCAGGTATACAGGGGCCGTCTCTGGCTACACCTTC
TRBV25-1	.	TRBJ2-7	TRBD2	CASRASGDYEQYF	TGTGCCAGCAGAGCTAGCGGGGACTACGAGCAGTACTTC
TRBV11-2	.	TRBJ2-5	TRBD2	CASSRRAGERETQYF	TGTGCCAGCAGCCGGCGAGCGGGAGAAAGAGAGACCCAGTACTTC
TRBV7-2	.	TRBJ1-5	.	CASSLAVWGGGQPQHF	TGTGCCAGCAGCTTAGCGGTCTGGGGGGGAGGTCAGCCCCAGCATTTT
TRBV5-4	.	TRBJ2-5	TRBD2	CASSPRSGLQETQYF	TGTGCCAGCAGCCCTCGTAGCGGGCTCCAAGAGACCCAGTACTTC
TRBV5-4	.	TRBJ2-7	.	CASSLGGYISYEQYF	TGTGCCAGCAGCTTGGGCGGTTACATTTCCTACGAGCAGTACTTC
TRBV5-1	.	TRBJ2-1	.	CASSPGRSSYNEQFF	TGCGCCAGCAGCCCTGGAAGGAGCTCCTACAATGAGCAGTTCTTC
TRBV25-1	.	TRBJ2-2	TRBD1	CASSDPTLTGGSGGELFF	TGTGCCAGCAGTGACCCCACCCTGACAGGGGGCTCGGGCGGGGAGCTGTTTTTT
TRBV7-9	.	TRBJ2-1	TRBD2	CASSTASGRALGYNEQFF	TGTGCCAGCAGCACAGCTAGCGGGAGGGCCCTCGGGTACAATGAGCAGTTCTTC
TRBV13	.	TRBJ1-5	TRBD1	CASSPRDRALKCPNQPQHF	TGTGCCAGCTCCCCGAGGGACAGGGCACTGAAGTGTCCCAATCAGCCCCAGCATTTT
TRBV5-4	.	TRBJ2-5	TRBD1	CASSVRTGMETQYF	TGTGCCAGCAGCGTCAGGACAGGGATGGAGACCCAGTACTTC
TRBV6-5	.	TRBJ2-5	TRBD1	CASRETGWGETQYF	TGTGCCAGCAGAGAGACAGGGTGGGGAGAGACCCAGTACTTC
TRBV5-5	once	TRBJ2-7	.	CASSFRSLGGPYEQYF	TGTGCCAGCAGTTTTAGAAGCCTGGGAGGACCCTACGAGCAGTACTTC
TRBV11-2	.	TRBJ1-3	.	CASSYPSGTGNTIYF	TGTGCCAGCAGCTACCCATCGGGAACTGGAAACACCATATATTTT